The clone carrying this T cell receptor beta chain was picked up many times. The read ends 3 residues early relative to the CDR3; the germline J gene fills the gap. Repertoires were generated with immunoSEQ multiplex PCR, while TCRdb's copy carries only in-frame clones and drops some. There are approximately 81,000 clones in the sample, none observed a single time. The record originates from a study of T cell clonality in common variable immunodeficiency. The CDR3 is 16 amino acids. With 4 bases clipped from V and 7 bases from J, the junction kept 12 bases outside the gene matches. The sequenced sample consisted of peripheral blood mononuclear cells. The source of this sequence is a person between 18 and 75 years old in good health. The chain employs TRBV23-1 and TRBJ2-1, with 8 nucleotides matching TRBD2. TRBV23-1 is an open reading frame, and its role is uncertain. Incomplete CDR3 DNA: TGCGCCAGCAGTCCCTCCCGAAGCGGGAGAAGGAATGAG. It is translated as CASSPSRSGRRNE. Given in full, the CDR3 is CASSPSRSGRRNEQFF.